Following are 12 T cell receptor beta chains from one sample sequenced in a study of CD8+CD57+ T cells in acquired aplastic anemia. Sequencing involved patients with CD8+CD57+ cell expansion previously shown by flow cytometry. The use of genomic DNA as template underpinned the TCR beta VDJ and CDR3 profiling. TCRdb called the reads again in MiXCR, with one record for every CDR3 protein. This sample has 200,000 to 250,000 distinct CDR3 sequences, with roughly two thirds found just once. Sequenced material: sorted CD4+, CD8+, or CD8+CD57+ T cells (not recorded which) from PBMCs. All receptors derive from a human donor with aplastic anemia.

V gene TRBV12-3 or TRBV12-4 combines with J gene TRBJ2-5; D might be TRBD2 (5 bases). Deletions cut 8 bases from V and 2 bases from J, with 12 bases between. This CDR3 has 13 residues. This CDR3 reads CASGNGGQETQYF. The CDR3 DNA follows: TGTGCCAGCGGAAACGGCGGGCAAGAGACCCAGTACTTC.

The V call is TRBV7-2, the J call TRBJ2-7, with D maybe TRBD1 (5 bases). V was clipped by 8 bases and J by 0 bases, with 14 bases between them. CDR1 is SGHTA and CDR2 is FQGNSA in the germline V gene. This CDR3 is built from 14 residues. CDR3 sequence: CASSQLGPSYEQYF. For the CDR3, the DNA is TGTGCCAGCTCCCAATTGGGGCCCTCCTACGAGCAGTACTTC.

Notes on this clonotype: A read error may produce the germline difference seen at one junction end. The chain carries TRBV7-7 and TRBJ2-7, with D possibly being TRBD2 (5 bases). The CDR3 spans 15 residues. Per germline, CDR1 SSHAT and CDR2 FNYEAQ (reference sequence). The CDR3 sequence is CASSLEEGPSYEQYF. The CDR3 region has the DNA TGTGCTAGCAGCTTAGAAGAGGGCCCCTCCTACGAGCAGTACTTC.

This clonotype was seen a handful of times. The V call is TRBV24-1, the J call TRBJ2-1; 8 bases map to TRBD1. The CDR3 is 15 amino acids. With V trimmed by 6 bases and J by 6 bases, 9 bases remained unmatched. In germline, CDR1 is KGHDR, CDR2 SFDVKD. The CDR3 reads CATSKTGTGLNEQFF. CDR3 in DNA: TGTGCCACCAGTAAAACCGGGACAGGACTCAATGAGCAGTTCTTC.

The chain recombines TRBV9 with TRBJ2-7; D is tentatively TRBD1 or TRBD2 (5 bases each). CDR3 length: 15 amino acids. V dropped 0 bases and J dropped 1 base, with 11 bases sitting between them. Looked up from germline, CDR1 is SGDLS and CDR2 is YYNGEE. Here the CDR3 reads CASSVAGQDSYEQYF. The CDR3 DNA follows: TGTGCCAGCAGCGTAGCGGGGCAGGATTCCTACGAGCAGTACTTC.

V gene TRBV7-8 combines with J gene TRBJ2-7, with D possibly being TRBD1 or TRBD2 (5 bases each). The CDR3 length is 13 residues. Germline CDR1 SGHVS, CDR2 FQNEAQ. V was pared by 5 bases and J by 0 bases, with 8 bases between. This chain's CDR3 is CASSPGASYEQYF. Written as DNA, the CDR3 is TGTGCCAGCAGCCCCGGGGCCTCCTACGAGCAGTACTTC.

This clonotype appeared a single time. This sequence joins TRBV10-3 and TRBJ2-7; either TRBD1 or TRBD2 may supply D (6 bases each). Trimming cost V 3 bases and J 2 bases, with 11 bases left between them. Germline CDR1 is ENHRY and CDR2 is SYGVKD. This CDR3 has 14 amino acids. The CDR3 spells CAISDGGRTYEQYF. The DNA for the CDR3 is TGTGCCATCAGTGATGGGGGGCGGACCTACGAGCAGTACTTC.

The V gene is TRBV20-1, the J gene TRBJ2-7; D not certain. Germline V gene lookup returns CDR1 DFQATT and CDR2 SNEGSKA (reference sequence). The CDR3 extends over 14 amino acids. Trimming took off 2 bases at V and 2 bases at J, with 13 bases between the two ends. DNA for the CDR3: TGCAGTGCTAGATCGCAAATTCCCCCCTACGAGCAGTACTTC. It yields the protein CSARSQIPPYEQYF.

CDR3 sequence (DNA): TGTGCCAGCAGCCTTAGCGGGCCTAACAATGAGCAGTTCTTC. Residues: CASSLSGPNNEQFF. This chain links TRBV7-9 with TRBJ2-1; 7 positions agree with TRBD2. The CDR3 has 14 residues. After removal of 5 bases from V and 5 bases from J, the junction contained 6 bases not matched to a gene. Germline V gene sequence: CDR1 SEHNR, CDR2 FQNEAQ (reference sequence).

The CDR3 reads CSAKRDTAIYGYTF. DNA for the CDR3: TGCAGTGCCAAACGGGACACCGCAATCTATGGCTACACCTTC. This chain joins TRBV20-1 and TRBJ1-2; the D gene is possibly TRBD1 (6 bases). Looked up from germline, CDR1 is DFQATT and CDR2 is SNEGSKA (reference sequence). This CDR3 contains 14 residues. Trimming cost V 6 bases and J 4 bases, with 18 bases left between them.

This chain connects TRBV9 to TRBJ2-7; 7 bases align to TRBD2. Germline CDR1 reads SGDLS; CDR2 reads YYNGEE. This CDR3 has 13 residues. The V and J ends lost 0 bases and 5 bases, in that order; junction bases with no gene match: 2. CDR3 sequence: CASSVAGGDEQYF. The CDR3, as DNA: TGTGCCAGCAGCGTAGCGGGAGGTGACGAGCAGTACTTC.

The rearrangement joins TRBV5-1 to TRBJ2-7; the match to TRBD1 covers 8 bases. Germline CDR1 reads SGHRS; CDR2 reads YFSETQ. The junction had 15 bases not matched to a gene; V was cut back by 0 bases and J by 4 bases. The CDR3 runs 18 residues. The chain's CDR3 is CASSLAGTGNEGWYEQYF. The CDR3, as DNA: TGCGCCAGCAGCTTGGCCGGGACAGGAAATGAAGGGTGGTACGAGCAGTACTTC.